The 15 T cell receptor beta chains given below trace back to one sample, sequenced in a study of blood T cell repertoires in COVID-19. Only in-frame clones appear in the TCRdb table, and some are missing; sequencing was by immunoSEQ multiplex PCR. The repertoire consists of some 180,000 clones, with over 70% occurring once and the leading ten covering 7%. The sample was peripheral blood. These receptors came from a woman in her 40s with COVID-19, enrolled during active disease.

The V gene is TRBV7-9, the J gene TRBJ1-2; D not resolved. Germline CDR1 SEHNR, CDR2 FQNEAQ (reference sequence). Trimming removed 1 base at V and 8 bases at J, with 14 bases between. The CDR3 extends over 14 amino acids. CDR3: CASSLGKAVKGYTF. The CDR3 DNA follows: TGTGCCAGCAGCTTAGGCAAGGCGGTCAAGGGCTACACCTTC.

A word on this clone: At the DNA level, this CDR3 is encoded by other sequences in the same sample as well. The chain combines TRBV6-6 with TRBJ2-2; D not certain. The CDR3 length is 14 residues. Trimming shortened V by 0 bases and J by 6 bases, and 8 bases separated the two germline ends. Germline V gene data show CDR1 as MNHNY and CDR2 as SVGAGI (reference sequence). CDR3 nucleotide sequence: TGTGCCAGCAGTTACTCGAGAGTTCCCGGGGAGCTGTTTTTT. As protein: CASSYSRVPGELFF.

The count of this clone is one. CDR3 coding DNA: TGTGCCAGTAGTATAGATTACCCTTCCCAGAGGAATTCACCCCTCCACTTT. Its translation is CASSIDYPSQRNSPLHF. The chain combines TRBV19 with TRBJ1-6; D gene ambiguous. Germline lookup yields CDR1 LNHDA and CDR2 SQIVND (reference sequence). V gave up 0 bases and J gave up 7 bases, with 16 bases separating them. This CDR3 has 17 amino acids.

CDR3: CATSATGNGYTF. Here the CDR3 DNA reads TGTGCCACCAGTGCGACAGGGAATGGCTACACCTTC. J is TRBJ1-2 and V is TRBV24-1, with 7 bases identical to TRBD1. The CDR3 has 12 residues. V shed 5 bases, J shed 6 bases, and the junction held 2 bases outside the gene matches. Germline V gene sequence: CDR1 KGHDR, CDR2 SFDVKD.

This sequence joins TRBV5-1 and TRBJ1-1, with D perhaps TRBD1 (5 bases). This CDR3 has 14 residues. Germline V gives CDR1 SGHRS, CDR2 YFSETQ. V dropped 2 bases and J dropped 6 bases, with 14 bases sitting between them. As DNA, the CDR3 is TGCGCCAGCAGCTTACAGGTTGATCGGGCTGAAGCTTTCTTT. Amino acids: CASSLQVDRAEAFF.

The chain links TRBV27 to TRBJ1-6, with 10 positions matching TRBD1. CDR3 length equals 17 residues. The V segment lost 5 bases and the J segment 3 bases; nucleotides outside the gene matches: 7. From germline, CDR1 is MNHEY and CDR2 SMNVEV (reference sequence). The CDR3 nucleotides are TGTGCCAGCAGTGTAACGACAGGGGGCGGCTATAATTCACCCCTCCACTTT. It is translated as CASSVTTGGGYNSPLHF.

The rearrangement uses TRBV29-1 and TRBJ1-4; 7 bases map to TRBD1. Germline values: CDR1 SQVTM, CDR2 ANQGSEA. The J segment lost 7 bases and the V segment lost 5 bases, leaving 4 bases of the junction unmatched. The CDR3 length is 12 residues. The CDR3 reads CSVPAGGEKLFF. The DNA for the CDR3 is TGCAGCGTTCCCGCAGGGGGTGAAAAACTGTTTTTT.

The V gene is TRBV5-6, the J gene TRBJ1-4, with D perhaps matching TRBD1 (5 bases). Trimming cost V 1 base and J 2 bases, with 6 bases left between them. The CDR3 contains 14 residues. Germline CDR1 reads SGHDT; CDR2 reads YYEEEE. The CDR3, as DNA: TGTGCCAGCAGCTTGCAGGGCACTAATGAAAAACTGTTTTTT. This codes for CASSLQGTNEKLFF.

V gene TRBV2 combines with J gene TRBJ2-5; 8 nucleotides align to TRBD1. V lost 5 bases, J lost 3 bases, and 2 bases stayed unmatched. Per germline, CDR1 SNHLY and CDR2 FYNNEI. The CDR3 extends over 13 amino acids. CDR3 residues: CASSPQGEETQYF. In DNA, the CDR3 is TGTGCCAGCAGTCCACAGGGGGAAGAGACCCAGTACTTC.

This clone occurred once. The chain has TRBV11-2 and TRBJ2-7; no firm D call. This CDR3 region has 14 residues. Trimming cost V 1 base and J 5 bases, with 12 bases left between them. Germline CDR1 and CDR2: SGHAT and FQNNGV. CDR3: CASSLAGALDEQYF. CDR3 in DNA: TGTGCCAGCAGCTTAGCCGGTGCCCTAGACGAGCAGTACTTC.

The V call is TRBV4-1, the J call TRBJ2-3; 7 bases fit TRBD2. Germline lookup yields CDR1 MGHRA and CDR2 YSYEKL. Germline trimming cut 3 bases from V and 2 bases from J; bases unmatched to any gene: 11. This CDR3 is built from 17 residues. As DNA, the CDR3 is TGCGCCAGCAGCCATCCTGAGCGGGGTCAGAACACAGATACGCAGTATTTT. Encoded protein: CASSHPERGQNTDTQYF.

V usage is TRBV5-1 and J usage is TRBJ2-1, with 10 bases identical to TRBD1. J lost 4 bases, V lost 0 bases, and 1 base had no gene match. The CDR3 is 15 amino acids. The germline V gene has CDR1 SGHRS and CDR2 YFSETQ. The CDR3 region has the DNA TGCGCCAGCAGCTTGGTGGGACAGGGGTACAATGAGCAGTTCTTC. This sequence encodes CASSLVGQGYNEQFF. Variable domain in full (rest from reference TRBV5-1 and TRBJ2-1): KAGVTQTPRYLIKTRGQQVTLSCSPISGHRSVSWYQQTPGQGLQFLFEYFSETQRNKGNFPGRFSGRQFSNSRSEMNVSTLELGDSALYLCASSLVGQGYNEQFFGPGTRLTVL.

The chain has TRBV28 and TRBJ2-7, with 13 positions matching TRBD2. The CDR3 runs 17 residues. In germline, CDR1 is MDHEN, CDR2 SYDVKM. The ends lost 2 bases at V and 2 bases at J; junction bases unmatched: 6. The CDR3 DNA reads TGTGCCAGCAGTTTAGGAACTAGCGGGAGGGCCCCCTACGAGCAGTACTTC. As protein: CASSLGTSGRAPYEQYF.

This chain uses TRBV7-2 with TRBJ1-1; D gene ambiguous. The V end lost 5 bases, the J end lost 2 bases, and 9 bases lay between the germline ends. The CDR3 is 13 amino acids. CDR1 and CDR2 from the germline V gene are SGHTA and FQGNSA. This chain's CDR3 is CASSRGQNTEAFF. DNA for the CDR3: TGTGCCAGCAGCCGAGGCCAAAACACTGAAGCTTTCTTT.

The gene calls are TRBV5-1 and TRBJ2-3; 14 bases agree with TRBD2. The length of the CDR3 is 17 residues. Germline-derived CDR1 and CDR2 are SGHRS and YFSETQ. J gave up 4 bases and V 4 bases, and 8 bases lay outside the gene matches. The CDR3 nucleotides read TGCGCCAGCAGCCTGCTCCGACTAGCGGGAGGGGCAGATACGCAGTATTTT. Encoded protein: CASSLLRLAGGADTQYF. The variable domain in full, with the rest retrieved from reference TRBV5-1 and TRBJ2-3, is KAGVTQTPRYLIKTRGQQVTLSCSPISGHRSVSWYQQTPGQGLQFLFEYFSETQRNKGNFPGRFSGRQFSNSRSEMNVSTLELGDSALYLCASSLLRLAGGADTQYFGPGTRLTVL.